Listed here are 15 T cell receptor beta chains from one sample, sequenced in a study of blood T cell repertoires in COVID-19. The repertoire was sequenced with immunoSEQ multiplex PCR; TCRdb's copy has only in-frame clones and lacks some. The sample consists of tens of thousands of clones, roughly 89% of them appearing once. Sequences were obtained from peripheral blood. These receptors were taken from a woman over 75 with acute or convalescent COVID-19.

The J gene is TRBJ2-2, the V gene TRBV5-1; D is possibly TRBD2 (6 bases). V was cut by 1 base and J by 5 bases, with 15 bases left in between. CDR3 size: 16 residues. CDR1 is SGHRS, CDR2 YFSETQ, per germline. The CDR3 region is CASSLSGAGRTGELFF. For the CDR3, the DNA is TGCGCCAGCAGCTTGAGTGGGGCAGGGAGGACCGGGGAGCTGTTTTTT.

This chain links TRBV10-3 with TRBJ1-1, with 10 bases aligning to TRBD1. Germline V CDR1 and CDR2: ENHRY, SYGVKD. CDR3 length: 14 amino acids. V shed 10 bases and J 3 bases; nucleotides not matched to a gene: 8. The CDR3 reads CATVTGTGDTEAFF. The CDR3 DNA sequence: TGTGCCACCGTAACCGGGACAGGGGACACTGAAGCTTTCTTT.

In its sample, this clone was seen once. Written as DNA, the CDR3 is TGTGCCAGCAGTGACTGGGACAGGGGAGGATACAATGAGCAGTTCTTC. The encoded protein is CASSDWDRGGYNEQFF. This sequence joins TRBV6-4 and TRBJ2-1; 10 positions match TRBD1. CDR3 length: 16 amino acids. With 1 base clipped from V and 4 bases from J, the junction kept 4 bases outside the gene matches. Germline V gene lookup returns CDR1 MRHNA and CDR2 SNTAGT.

Concerning this clone: In the same sample, other DNA sequences code for this CDR3. The gene calls are TRBV5-1 and TRBJ2-7; 9 bases align to TRBD1. This CDR3 contains 16 residues. Germline V gene sequence: CDR1 SGHRS, CDR2 YFSETQ. The V and J ends lost 1 base and 0 bases, in that order; junction bases with no gene match: 5. As DNA, the CDR3 is TGCGCCAGCAGCTTGAGGACAGGGGTCGGCTCCTACGAGCAGTACTTC. This gives the protein CASSLRTGVGSYEQYF. The entire variable domain, with the rest obtained from reference TRBV5-1 and TRBJ2-7, is as follows: KAGVTQTPRYLIKTRGQQVTLSCSPISGHRSVSWYQQTPGQGLQFLFEYFSETQRNKGNFPGRFSGRQFSNSRSEMNVSTLELGDSALYLCASSLRTGVGSYEQYFGPGTRLTVT.

This clone was picked up one time. The chain combines TRBV28 with TRBJ1-3, with D possibly TRBD1 on 5 matching bases. There are 14 residues in the CDR3. CDR1 is MDHEN, CDR2 SYDVKM, per germline. Trimming left V 3 bases short and J 7 bases short, with 13 bases between. CDR3 amino acids: CASSFGRATNTIYF. The DNA for the CDR3 is TGTGCCAGCAGTTTTGGCAGGGCAACGAACACCATATATTTT.

CDR3 residues: CASRLAGEADTQYF. The CDR3 DNA sequence: TGTGCCAGCAGACTAGCGGGGGAAGCAGATACGCAGTATTTT. The J gene is TRBJ2-3, the V gene TRBV7-2; 11 nucleotides agree with TRBD2. Germline V lookup: CDR1 SGHTA, CDR2 FQGNSA. CDR3 size: 14 residues. The trim removed 6 bases at V and 4 bases at J, leaving 3 bases unmatched. Full variable domain (missing parts from reference TRBV7-2 and TRBJ2-3): GAGVSQSPSNKVTEKGKDVELRCDPISGHTALYWYRQSLGQGLEFLIYFQGNSAPDKSGLPSDRFSAERTGGSVSTLTIQRTQQEDSAVYLCASRLAGEADTQYFGPGTRLTVL.

V gene TRBV19 combines with J gene TRBJ2-6; 7 nucleotides match TRBD1. The trim removed 6 bases at V and 2 bases at J, leaving 4 bases unmatched. This CDR3 region has 15 residues. Germline-derived CDR1 and CDR2 are LNHDA and SQIVND (reference sequence). For the CDR3, the DNA is TGTGCCAGTAGAACAGACAGGGCTGGGGCCAACGTCCTGACTTTC. Protein product: CASRTDRAGANVLTF.

The V gene is TRBV5-6, the J gene TRBJ2-1, with D possibly TRBD2 on 6 matching bases. Trimming removed 4 bases at V and 0 bases at J, with 17 bases between. The germline CDR1 and CDR2 sequences are SGHDT and YYEEEE. The length of the CDR3 is 17 residues. This CDR3 is CASSTFLASSSYNEQFF. CDR3 sequence (DNA): TGTGCCAGCAGCACCTTCCTAGCGTCGAGCTCCTACAATGAGCAGTTCTTC.

The chain joins TRBV4-2 to TRBJ2-2; TRBD1 aligns across 8 bases. Unmatched junction bases numbered 7, after V lost 1 base and J lost 0 bases. Germline-derived CDR1 and CDR2 are LGHNA and YNFKEQ. The CDR3 is 18 amino acids. CDR3 in amino acids: CASSQVRSGQANTGELFF. As DNA, the CDR3 is TGTGCCAGCAGCCAAGTACGATCGGGACAGGCGAACACCGGGGAGCTGTTTTTT.

V and J are TRBV29-1 and TRBJ2-5, with 7 nucleotides matching TRBD1. With V trimmed by 6 bases and J by 7 bases, 11 bases remained unmatched. Germline CDR1 reads SQVTM; CDR2 reads ANQGSEA. This CDR3 has 13 residues. This CDR3 reads CSVAKTGQRTQYF. In nucleotides, the CDR3 is TGCAGCGTGGCCAAGACAGGGCAACGGACCCAGTACTTC.

This clone was recorded only once. The rearrangement joins TRBV7-2 to TRBJ2-6; TRBD2 agrees at 12 bases. Germline V gives CDR1 SGHTA, CDR2 FQGNSA. CDR3 length equals 17 residues. J gave up 0 bases and V 5 bases, and 2 bases lay outside the gene matches. CDR3 sequence (DNA): TGTGCCAGCAGCGCTAGCGGGGGGGCCTCTGGGGCCAACGTCCTGACTTTC. Protein product: CASSASGGASGANVLTF.

The chain joins TRBV7-7 to TRBJ2-7, with 8 nucleotides matching TRBD1. The CDR3 totals 14 residues. V lost 5 bases to trimming and J lost 5 bases; unmatched junction nucleotides: 8. Germline CDR1 is SSHAT and CDR2 is FNYEAQ (reference sequence). The CDR3 loop reads CASSRDRGNDEQYF. For the CDR3, the DNA is TGTGCCAGCAGCAGAGACAGGGGCAATGACGAGCAGTACTTC.

CDR3 nucleotide sequence: TGTGCCAGTCGACCACGCAGGGGCGCCTACAATGAGCAGTTCTTC. Translated, it gives CASRPRRGAYNEQFF. The chain is built from TRBV19 and TRBJ2-1, with a tentative D call TRBD1 (6 bases). Trimming removed 8 bases from V and 2 bases from J, with 16 bases in between. Germline loops: CDR1 LNHDA, CDR2 SQIVND (reference sequence). The CDR3 runs to 15 residues.

The rearrangement links TRBV12-3 or TRBV12-4 to TRBJ2-2; D is possibly TRBD2 (6 bases). The CDR3 runs 10 residues. V shed 8 bases and J shed 8 bases, with 6 bases lying between them. The DNA for the CDR3 is TGTGCCAGCGGAGGGGGGGAGCTGTTTTTT. It translates to CASGGGELFF.

J is TRBJ1-2 and V is TRBV7-9, with TRBD1 identical over 8 bases. Germline V gene sequence: CDR1 SEHNR, CDR2 FQNEAQ (reference sequence). The CDR3 covers 16 residues. The ends lost 5 bases at V and 1 base at J; junction bases unmatched: 9. This CDR3 reads CASSAGTGMDNYGYTF. CDR3 in DNA: TGTGCCAGCAGCGCCGGGACAGGAATGGATAACTATGGCTACACCTTC.